This TCR beta chain emerged from a study of cytomegalovirus exposure and HLA in healthy donors. As for this clone: Its antigen is not identified.

PCR involved 60 Vbeta and 13 Jbeta primers. Clones were sequenced by immunoSEQ multiplex PCR, and TCRdb holds only the in-frame ones, with some missing. The profile covers 100,000 to 150,000 clones, with 81% appearing a single time and more than 1.5% taken by the ten largest. The germline gives CDR1 LGHNT, CDR2 FRNRAP. The CDR3 spans 16 residues. V shed 1 base, J shed 2 bases, and the junction held 5 bases outside the gene matches. General study points: In a later analysis, TCR beta V- and J-gene trimming was associated with a missense DCLRE1C variant.

The V call is TRBV12-5, the J call TRBJ1-2; 9 bases are shared with TRBD1. The clonotype comes from a man between 18 and 35 years old in good health and CMV-seronegative. Material for sequencing was PBMCs. DNA for the CDR3: TGTGCTAGTGGTTTGGGCACAGGGGGCACGAACTATGGCTACACCTTC. This gives the protein CASGLGTGGTNYGYTF.